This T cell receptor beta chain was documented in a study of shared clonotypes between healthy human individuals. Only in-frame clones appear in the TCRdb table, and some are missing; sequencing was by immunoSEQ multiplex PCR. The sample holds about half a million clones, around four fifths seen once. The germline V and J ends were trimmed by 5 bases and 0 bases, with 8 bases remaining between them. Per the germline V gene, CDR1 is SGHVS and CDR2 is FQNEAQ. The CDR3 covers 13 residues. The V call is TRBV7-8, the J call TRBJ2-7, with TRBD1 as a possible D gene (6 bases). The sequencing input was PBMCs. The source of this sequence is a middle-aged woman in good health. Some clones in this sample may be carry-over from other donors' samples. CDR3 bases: TGTGCCAGCAGCCGAGGGGGCTCCTACGAGCAGTACTTC. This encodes CASSRGGSYEQYF.